This T cell receptor beta chain was profiled in a study of blood T cell repertoires in COVID-19. On the study more broadly: COVID-19 samples collected from the United States, Italy and Spain covered acute and convalescent phases.

Authors' processing steps: The authors estimated nucleated cell counts from reference gene primer amplification. Only in-frame clones appear in the TCRdb table, and some are missing; sequencing was by immunoSEQ multiplex PCR. D and trimming come from the DNA, and the V and J calls and clone size come from that table. Of approximately 300,000 clones in the sample, around 87% are singletons; the top ten hold roughly 2%. In regard to this clone: At one end, the junction sequence differs from germline, possibly due to a read error.

The CDR3 has 11 residues. Germline-derived CDR1 and CDR2 are DFQATT and SNEGSKA (reference sequence). This sequence was found in a woman aged 45-59 years who had recovered from COVID-19. Sequenced material: peripheral blood. The genes are TRBV20-1 and TRBJ2-7; a weak D match, TRBD2 (5 bases). The CDR3 region is CSASTSYEQYF. In DNA form, the CDR3 reads TGCAGCGCTAGCACATCCTACGAGCAGTACTTC.